The present entry profiles one T cell receptor beta chain with its context. The antigen is not known. The study drew all its donors from Caucasian adults living in Nashville, Tennessee. This CDR3 comprises 15 residues. Germline V gene lookup returns CDR1 SNHLY and CDR2 FYNNEI. The V end lost 4 bases, the J end lost 4 bases, and 16 bases lay between the germline ends. This specimen comes from a study of shared clonotypes between healthy human individuals. Several immunoSEQ 96-well plates shared each subset's DNA, each plate a replicate. The data were produced by immunoSEQ multiplex PCR, yet TCRdb's version contains in-frame clones alone and is incomplete. The sample consists of 600,000 to 750,000 clones, 55% to 75% of them appearing once. The study, taken as a whole, reports: Relative to clonotypes present in all four donors, those not shared had lower generation probabilities.

This chain links TRBV2 with TRBJ1-1; tentatively, D is TRBD1 (5 bases). Sequenced material: memory CD4+ T cells sorted from blood. Noted subset: CD45RA-negative fraction. This sequence originates from a woman aged 25 to 45 in good health. The CDR3 protein is CASSGQGLSFTEAFF. The CDR3, as DNA: TGTGCCAGCAGTGGTCAGGGCCTTAGTTTCACTGAAGCTTTCTTT.